This passage covers 18 T cell receptor beta chains from one sample sequenced in a study of technical replicates of blood from a few donors. Produced via immunoSEQ multiplex PCR; TCRdb's table is partial and in-frame only. The repertoire has around 68,000 clones, approximately 97% of them found once; the top ten carry around 0.3%. The sequenced material came from T cells isolated from PBMCs. Receptor source: a human donor in good health.

In this sample, this clone turned up once. The chain recombines TRBV5-6 with TRBJ1-1; D uncertain. Trimming took off 1 base at V and 1 base at J, with 5 bases between the two ends. The germline CDR1 and CDR2 sequences are SGHDT and YYEEEE. The CDR3 extends over 13 amino acids. In nucleotides, the CDR3 is TGTGCCAGCAGCTTGCCAGGGAACACTGAAGCTTTCTTT. It yields the protein CASSLPGNTEAFF. Drawing the rest from reference TRBV5-6 and TRBJ1-1, the complete variable domain is DAGVTQSPTHLIKTRGQQVTLRCSPKSGHDTVSWYQQALGQGPQFIFQYYEEEERQRGNFPDRFSGHQFPNYSSELNVNALLLGDSALYLCASSLPGNTEAFFGQGTRLTVV.

This rearrangement joins TRBV2 to TRBJ1-4; 10 bases line up with TRBD1. After removal of 6 bases from V and 8 bases from J, the junction contained 6 bases not matched to a gene. The CDR3 length is 14 residues. CDR1 SNHLY and CDR2 FYNNEI come from the germline V gene. The CDR3 coding sequence is TGTGCCAGCAGCTCCGGGACAGGGGTCGAAAAACTGTTTTTT. It encodes CASSSGTGVEKLFF. The full variable domain, with the rest looked up from reference TRBV2 and TRBJ1-4, is EPEVTQTPSHQVTQMGQEVILRCVPISNHLYFYWYRQILGQKVEFLVSFYNNEISEKSEIFDDQFSVERPDGSNFTLKIRSTKLEDSAMYFCASSSGTGVEKLFFGSGTQLSVL.

Written as DNA, the CDR3 is TGTGCCAGCAGCTTAGGGGGCGAAAACTACAATGAGCAGTTCTTC. It is translated as CASSLGGENYNEQFF. V and J are TRBV11-3 and TRBJ2-1; D is possibly TRBD1 (5 bases). The CDR3 runs 15 residues. V gave up 1 base and J gave up 3 bases, with 10 bases separating them. The germline gives CDR1 SGHNT, CDR2 YENEEA.

The chain carries TRBV6-5 and TRBJ1-5; maybe TRBD1 (5 bases). This CDR3 region has 15 residues. Germline assignment: CDR1 MNHEY and CDR2 SVGAGI. V lost 5 bases to trimming and J lost 3 bases, with 14 bases between them. The CDR3 region has the DNA TGTGCCAGCAGTCTAGGGGCAGGGTTCAATCAGCCCCAGCATTTT. Its protein product is CASSLGAGFNQPQHF.

V usage is TRBV7-2 and J usage is TRBJ1-5; no clear D gene. V lost 5 bases, J lost 4 bases, and 9 bases lay in between. CDR3 length equals 13 residues. Germline CDR1 is SGHTA and CDR2 is FQGNSA. The CDR3 nucleotides are TGTGCCAGCAGCATCATCACAAATCAGCCCCAGCATTTT. Encoded protein: CASSIITNQPQHF.

In nucleotides, the CDR3 is TGTGCCAGCAGCTCGGGACTAGCGGGAGCCAAAAACATTCAGTACTTC. It encodes CASSSGLAGAKNIQYF. The rearrangement joins TRBV7-2 to TRBJ2-4, with TRBD2 identical over 12 bases. Looked up from germline, CDR1 is SGHTA and CDR2 is FQGNSA. The J segment lost 0 bases and the V segment lost 4 bases, leaving 1 base of the junction unmatched. CDR3 size: 16 residues. The variable domain in full, with the rest retrieved from reference TRBV7-2 and TRBJ2-4, is GAGVSQSPSNKVTEKGKDVELRCDPISGHTALYWYRQSLGQGLEFLIYFQGNSAPDKSGLPSDRFSAERTGGSVSTLTIQRTQQEDSAVYLCASSSGLAGAKNIQYFGAGTRLSVL.

The chain is built from TRBV27 and TRBJ2-7, with TRBD1 as a possible D gene (5 bases). V shed 3 bases and J shed 0 bases, with 12 bases lying between them. The CDR3 contains 15 residues. Germline V gene sequence: CDR1 MNHEY, CDR2 SMNVEV (reference sequence). CDR3 DNA: TGTGCCAGCAGTTTCGTGGACACCATCTCCTACGAGCAGTACTTC. Protein: CASSFVDTISYEQYF.

The gene calls are TRBV10-3 and TRBJ1-5; D possibly corresponds to TRBD1 (6 bases). This CDR3 spans 17 amino acids. Per germline, CDR1 ENHRY and CDR2 SYGVKD. The V and J ends lost 2 bases and 0 bases respectively, with 14 bases between them. CDR3: CAISELLAGDSNQPQHF. The CDR3 DNA reads TGTGCCATCAGTGAGCTTTTGGCAGGGGATAGCAATCAGCCCCAGCATTTT.

V usage is TRBV6-1 and J usage is TRBJ2-2, with a possible D match to TRBD1 (5 bases). The V gene lost 2 bases and the J gene lost 6 bases, with 19 bases spanning the gap. Germline V gene sequence: CDR1 MNHNS, CDR2 SASEGT. The CDR3 sequence is 17 residues long. The CDR3 nucleotides read TGTGCCAGCAGTGAAAGGGCAGGGTCATCTTCGGCCGGGGAGCTGTTTTTT. It specifies CASSERAGSSSAGELFF.

The rearrangement joins TRBV19 to TRBJ1-2; a weak D match, TRBD1 (6 bases). Between the trimmed V and J ends, which lost 5 bases and 1 base, there was a span of 11 bases. Germline V gene sequence: CDR1 LNHDA, CDR2 SQIVND (reference sequence). The CDR3 runs 14 residues. The DNA for the CDR3 is TGTGCCAGTAGTCCAGGGGTCGGTAACTATGGCTACACCTTC. This gives the protein CASSPGVGNYGYTF.

The rearrangement uses TRBV30 and TRBJ1-1; perhaps TRBD1 as D (6 bases). Trimming took off 4 bases at V and 7 bases at J, with 22 bases between the two ends. The CDR3 totals 15 residues. The germline gives CDR1 GTSNPN, CDR2 SVGIG (reference sequence). DNA of the CDR3: TGTGCCTGGACCGAAGGTCCTGGGGGCTTGGTTGAAGCTTTCTTT. It yields the protein CAWTEGPGGLVEAFF.

The chain employs TRBV29-1 and TRBJ2-7, with a weak D call TRBD2 (6 bases). CDR3 length: 13 amino acids. The V end was cut by 6 bases, the J end by 1 base, with 13 bases between. CDR1 is SQVTM and CDR2 is ANQGSEA in the germline V gene. CDR3 sequence reads: CSVLGGDSYEQYF. In DNA form, the CDR3 reads TGCAGCGTCTTGGGGGGAGATTCCTACGAGCAGTACTTC.

CDR3 sequence: CASSLGLEETQYF. CDR3 bases: TGTGCCAGCAGCTTGGGTCTCGAAGAGACCCAGTACTTC. The chain is built from TRBV5-4 and TRBJ2-5; D gene ambiguous. Trimming took 0 bases from V and 3 from J, leaving 6 bases between them. The germline V gene encodes CDR1 SGHNT and CDR2 YYREEE (reference sequence). The CDR3 runs 13 residues.

This clone was recorded only once. The V and J genes are TRBV29-1 and TRBJ1-1; D gene unclear. CDR3 length: 10 residues. Germline lookup yields CDR1 SQVTM and CDR2 ANQGSEA. Trimming left V 5 bases short and J 4 bases short, with 5 bases between. In nucleotides, the CDR3 is TGCAGCGTTATCAGCACTGAAGCTTTCTTT. It encodes CSVISTEAFF.

V gene TRBV9 combines with J gene TRBJ2-1, with 11 positions matching TRBD2. The CDR3 has 15 residues. Germline V gives CDR1 SGDLS, CDR2 YYNGEE. The trim removed 0 bases at V and 7 bases at J, leaving 3 bases unmatched. As DNA, the CDR3 is TGTGCCAGCAGCGTAGTAGCGGGAGGGCGTAATGAGCAGTTCTTC. This codes for CASSVVAGGRNEQFF.

The chain links TRBV6-5 to TRBJ2-1, with 8 bases matching TRBD2. The CDR3 length is 16 residues. In germline, CDR1 is MNHEY, CDR2 SVGAGI. The trim removed 2 bases at V and 0 bases at J, leaving 3 bases unmatched. Written as DNA, the CDR3 is TGTGCCAGCAGTTACCGACTAGCGAGCTCCTACAATGAGCAGTTCTTC. Translated: CASSYRLASSYNEQFF.

This clone was seen a single time. This chain uses TRBV25-1 with TRBJ2-3; 9 bases are a match to TRBD2. Germline-derived CDR1 and CDR2 are MGHDK and SYGVNS. The V gene end was trimmed by 1 base and the J gene end by 3 bases; junction bases not matched to a gene: 5. The CDR3 spans 16 residues. The CDR3 sequence: CASSELGLASTDTQYF. The CDR3 DNA reads TGTGCCAGCAGTGAATTAGGACTAGCGAGTACAGATACGCAGTATTTT.

The chain is built from TRBV7-2 and TRBJ2-5; D possibly corresponds to TRBD2 (5 bases). Trimming pared 3 bases from V and 9 bases from J, leaving 8 bases between. The CDR3 spans 11 residues. The germline V gene encodes CDR1 SGHTA and CDR2 FQGNSA. Here the CDR3 reads CASSLGVAQYF. The CDR3 coding sequence is TGTGCCAGCAGCTTGGGAGTGGCCCAGTACTTC.